This T cell receptor (beta chain) originates from a study of blood T cell repertoires in COVID-19 (dated by TCRdb to the early 2020s). Looking at the study overall: Samples covering the acute and convalescent phases of COVID-19 were provided by collaborators in the United States, Italy and Spain. Samples came from the ongoing ImmuneRACE study (first 160 participants) plus 1,254 subjects from 6 global collaborators. A de-identified subject ID, COVID-19 status, age in years and sex were almost always included in the sample metadata. The repertoires were released in a freely available public database intended as a resource for research on the immune response to SARS-CoV-2. Where HLA class I and class II types were available, the types were taken from metadata supplied by the sample provider, not from assay-based typing. Deeply sampled blood TCRbeta repertoires from subjects exposed to, actively infected with, or recovered from COVID-19 were included in the dataset. The material from the prospective study consisted of cDNA or gDNA derived from T cells, B-cell-depleted T cells, or PBMCs.

Comments on this clone: Its antigen is still unknown. Per-nucleotide qualities are absent, and no much larger clonotype sits a single base away.

TCRbeta CDR3 regions were amplified from genomic DNA by means of the immunoSEQ Assay, a bias-controlled multiplex PCR. The paper's processing steps were these. The number of nucleated cells in each sample was estimated from the amplification of reference gene primers within the assay. Sequence reads were collapsed and filtered to measure the absolute abundance of every unique TCRbeta CDR3 rearrangement. For each sample, productive Simpson clonality was calculated as the square root of Simpson's diversity index over productive rearrangements. TCRdb limited this immuneACCESS table to in-frame rearrangements with V and J called. A share of clones is missing; checked studies link under half to unresolved V genes, and the rest is unexplained. V and J calls and clone size come straight from that table; D and trimming were deduced from the DNA. This sample has some 140,000 clones in its table, and about 89% of those were observed once. The ten largest make up 0.5% to 0.6% of the sample.

Whole blood was collected in K2EDTA tubes by collaborating institutions according to the institutions' own protocols. For TCRbeta analysis, collaborators shipped samples in one of three forms: frozen whole blood, isolated PBMCs, or DNA extracted from either of those sample types. General findings and caveats noted by the study authors: The amount of clinical and demographic metadata varied by source and participant and was provided uncurated.

V is pruned by 4 bases and J by 2 bases, leaving 8 bases of the junction without a gene match. The germline V gene specifies SGHTA as CDR1 and FQGTGA as CDR2. Measured from the cysteine to the phenylalanine, the CDR3 is 17 residues long. Solely the CDR3 DNA is kept, with 51 bases framed from the first base. The clonotype was recovered from a man in his fifties with acute or convalescent COVID-19. The sample was peripheral blood. The chain was built from TRBV7-3 and TRBJ2-3, with 11 bases matching TRBD2. The base sequence is TGTGCCAGCAGCTCCGGACTAGCGGGCCCATACACAGATACGCAGTATTTT. It translates to CASSSGLAGPYTDTQYF.